This TCR beta chain came from a study of regulatory T cells in long-lasting Graves disease. Across the study: The term persistent Graves' disease signified upward of 5 years on antithyroid drugs with positive TSH receptor antibodies.

Arm-PCR of CDR3 regions with iRepertoire HTBI primers generated TCR beta libraries. TCRdb re-analysed the multiplex PCR reads in MiXCR, keeping a single row per CDR3 protein. The sample carries fewer than 400,000 distinct CDR3 sequences, about 20% recorded once. Sample time point: persistent/refractory GD, antithyroid drugs over 5 years with positive TRAb. RNA isolated from PBMCs was used to make the TCR library. The authors drew patients from an endocrinology department in Xi'an, China. The junction had 7 bases not matched to a gene; V was cut back by 6 bases and J by 0 bases. CDR3 length: 15 residues. Germline CDR1 MNHNS, CDR2 SASEGT.

Material: peripheral blood mononuclear cells (PBMCs), obtained when the disease was refractory, from a patient treated with antithyroid drugs. This clonotype was sampled from a female donor with Graves disease. The chain recombines TRBV6-1 with TRBJ2-7, with 8 bases aligning to TRBD1. In DNA form, the CDR3 reads TGTGCCAGCAGATTGGACAGGGAGAACTCCTACGAGCAGTACTTC. Translated, it gives CASRLDRENSYEQYF.